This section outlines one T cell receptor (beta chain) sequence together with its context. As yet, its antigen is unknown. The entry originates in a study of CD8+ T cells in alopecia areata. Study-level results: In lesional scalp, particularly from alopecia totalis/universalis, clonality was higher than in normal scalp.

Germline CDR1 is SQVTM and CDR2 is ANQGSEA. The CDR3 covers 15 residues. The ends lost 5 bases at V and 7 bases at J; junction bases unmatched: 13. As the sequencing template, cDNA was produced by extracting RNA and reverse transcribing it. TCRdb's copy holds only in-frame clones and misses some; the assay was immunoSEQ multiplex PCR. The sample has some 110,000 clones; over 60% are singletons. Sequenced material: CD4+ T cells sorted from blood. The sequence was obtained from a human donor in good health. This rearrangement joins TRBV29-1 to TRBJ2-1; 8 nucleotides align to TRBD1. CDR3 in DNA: TGCAGCGTTCGGCAGGGGGCCGGGTACGGGAATGAGCAGTTCTTC. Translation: CSVRQGAGYGNEQFF.